This TCR beta chain comes out of a study of regulatory T cells in long-lasting Graves disease (TCRdb year 2021). In the study overall: In the newly diagnosed Graves' disease group, patients had been taking antithyroid drugs for less than 3 months. This study used TCR sequencing and RNA sequencing of peripheral blood to compare persistent Graves' disease patients against newly diagnosed Graves' disease patients. The study was conducted in China and was registered as a clinical trial. TCR sequencing covered some 13 persistent and roughly 20 newly diagnosed Graves' disease patients, some 33 samples in total. Overall results and qualifications from the work: Compared with newly diagnosed patients, patients with persistent Graves' disease had lower TCR Shannon entropy and fewer highly expanded clones, which suggests clonal expansion. More public clonotypes were shared among persistent patients (more than 2,500) than among newly diagnosed patients (966). As a limitation, the authors acknowledged that the small sample size may reduce accuracy. Because the primary lesion, thyroid tissue, could not be accessed, the study looked at peripheral blood alone. Sequencing and analysis were restricted to the TCR beta chain. Preferential use of TRBV28, TRBJ1-2 and TRBJ2-5 was observed in persistent disease, whereas TRBV20-1 and TRBJ2-1 were favored in newly diagnosed disease.

Explained via the paper, the time point label denotes: newly diagnosed GD, antithyroid drugs for less than 3 months. For both TCR sequencing and RNA sequencing, RNA was extracted from PBMCs in TRIzol. The diagnosis of Graves' disease followed American Thyroid Association guidelines. Recruitment of patients was carried out at an endocrinology department in Xi'an, China. From each patient, 7.5 to 9.5 milliliters of peripheral blood was collected into an EDTA anticoagulant tube. Ficoll Paque Plus density gradient separation was used to isolate PBMCs, and no additional T cell sorting was done. An Agilent 2100 Bioanalyzer and agarose gel were used to assess RNA quality, and a NanoDrop 2000 was used to measure RNA concentration. This clonotype was observed many times. The clone's antigen remains unknown. Qualities for individual bases were not recorded, and no much larger clone is one base off. CDR1 is given as SQVTM and CDR2 as ANQGSEA, both from the germline V gene. Trimming takes 6 bases from V and 0 bases from J, and the germline ends sit 18 bases apart. The cysteine opens and the phenylalanine closes a CDR3 of 16 amino acids. The CDR3 DNA has 48 bases and is translated from base 1.

Receptors were amplified or captured by multiplex PCR. These reads were obtained on an Illumina HiSeq 4000. CDR3 regions were amplified by Arm-PCR with iRepertoire HTBI primers to construct TCR beta libraries. Before sequencing, the PCR products underwent gel purification. Processing in the source paper ran as follows. Across samples, about 64 TRBV and 14 TRBJ segments were identified and used for gene usage analysis of CDR3 amino acid clonotypes. Filtered high-quality paired reads were merged into contigs using COPE and FqMerger. Contigs were aligned with BLAST to IMGT TRBV, TRBD and TRBJ reference genes, and CDR3 was defined per IMGT. Any clonotype with a frequency above 0.1% was classified as a highly expanded clone. Repertoire diversity was measured by Shannon entropy, and V-J evenness by the Gini coefficient. A clonotype found in more than one individual was treated as public. In-frame beta chains were kept once TCRdb had trimmed the public reads at Q25 with fastp and called clones with MiXCR. Records with the same CDR3 protein are collapsed into one entry carrying the most frequent genes and DNA. The authors' filters were not applied to this entry. Recorded for this sample are around 250,000 distinct CDR3 sequences; 20% to 25% of them occurred a single time. The ten largest clones add up to over 11% of the sample.

The sequencing here drew on peripheral blood mononuclear cells (PBMCs), taken at new diagnosis, from a patient treated with antithyroid drugs. The chain uses TRBV29-1 and TRBJ2-4; the D gene is possibly TRBD2, with 7 bases matching. The source is a female donor with Graves disease. CDR3 region: CSVVGWGGLAKNIQYF. The DNA is as follows: TGCAGCGTCGTTGGCTGGGGGGGGCTAGCCAAAAACATTCAGTACTTC.